This T cell receptor (beta chain) is drawn from a study of human CD8 memory T cell subsets. CD8+ T cells were isolated by negative magnetic selection. The authors made TCR beta libraries using UMI-labeled 5' RACE. TCRdb reanalyzed the 5' RACE reads and collapses them to one entry per CDR3 protein, without DNA. The sample data list some 7,000 distinct CDR3 sequences. Considering frequency, this clonotype is medium-sized (0.01 to 0.1%). The target antigen is unknown. General observations from the study: Estimated Chao1 values suggested that diversity was greater among stem-like memory T cells than among precursor exhausted T cells. Whereas effector memory cells differed, stem-like memory and precursor exhausted T cells had comparably high diversity.

This CDR3 spans 15 amino acids. Germline CDR1 and CDR2: SQVTM and ANQGSEA. The gene calls are TRBV29-1 and TRBJ1-1. The clonotype originates from a human donor in good health. The sequencing sample was made of CD8+ T cells from PBMCs. CDR3 residues: CSVVPSVGGGTEAFF.